The sequence of this T cell receptor beta chain was determined in a study of shared clonotypes between healthy human individuals. General observations from the study: Larger estimated richness was generally recorded for naive subsets relative to memory subsets. Few donors limited the genetic and exposure-history diversity represented.

Naive CD8 isolation took CD45RO-negative cells positively selected for CCR7 and excluded terminally differentiated effector memory CD45RA+ cells. Recent vaccinations or acute infections were absent in the healthy HIV-negative adult donors. Regarding this clone: Antigen: not known.

Using immunoSEQ multiplex PCR, the repertoire was profiled, and TCRdb retains in-frame clones only, with some absent. The sample lists about 700,000 clones, roughly nine tenths occurring once. This receptor was identified in a man between 25 and 39 years old in good health. The material sequenced was naive CD8+ T cells sorted from blood.

CDR3 sequence reads: CASSDGQGWGKLFF. CDR3 in DNA: TGTGCCAGCAGTGACGGACAGGGTTGGGGAAAACTGTTTTTT. The rearrangement joins TRBV28 to TRBJ1-4, with 8 bases lining up with TRBD1. V lost 5 bases, J lost 10 bases, and 9 bases stayed unmatched. This CDR3 spans 14 amino acids. Germline V lookup: CDR1 MDHEN, CDR2 SYDVKM.